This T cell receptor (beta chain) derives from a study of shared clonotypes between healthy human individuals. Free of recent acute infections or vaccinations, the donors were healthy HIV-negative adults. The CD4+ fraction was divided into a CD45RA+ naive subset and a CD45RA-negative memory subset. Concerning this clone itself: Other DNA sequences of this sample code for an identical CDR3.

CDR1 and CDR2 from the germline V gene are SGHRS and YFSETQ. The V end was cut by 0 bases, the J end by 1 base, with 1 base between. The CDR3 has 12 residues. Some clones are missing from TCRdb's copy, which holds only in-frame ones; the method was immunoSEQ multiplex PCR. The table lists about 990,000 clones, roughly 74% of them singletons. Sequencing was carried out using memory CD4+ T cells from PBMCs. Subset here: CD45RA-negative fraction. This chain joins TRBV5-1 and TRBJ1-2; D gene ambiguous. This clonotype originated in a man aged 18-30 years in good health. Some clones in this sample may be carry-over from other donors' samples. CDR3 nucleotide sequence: TGCGCCAGCAGCTTGGATAACTATGGCTACACCTTC. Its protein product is CASSLDNYGYTF.